One sample yielded the 26 T cell receptor beta chains listed below, sequenced in a study of control samples from healthy donors and cancer patients. Profiled with immunoSEQ multiplex PCR; TCRdb holds only in-frame clones, not every one. This sample yields some 140,000 clones, of which approximately 90% are seen a single time; roughly 10% belongs to the top ten. Source material: blood. These receptors all stem from a young woman in good health.

This clone was recorded once. The rearrangement joins TRBV29-1 to TRBJ2-3; a possible D gene is TRBD1 (5 bases). The germline CDR1 and CDR2 sequences are SQVTM and ANQGSEA. Trimming left V 3 bases short and J 2 bases short, with 9 bases between. This CDR3 spans 13 amino acids. The CDR3 DNA follows: TGCAGCGTTGATGTGGGGCACACAGATACGCAGTATTTT. This encodes CSVDVGHTDTQYF.

This clone has just one count. This chain joins TRBV2 and TRBJ1-5; 8 bases line up with TRBD1. This CDR3 comprises 13 residues. CDR1 is SNHLY, CDR2 FYNNEI, per germline. V gave up 5 bases and J gave up 11 bases; unmatched junction bases: 8. The CDR3 reads CASSSSGGWSQHF. The CDR3 DNA reads as TGTGCCAGCAGTTCCTCAGGGGGCTGGTCCCAGCATTTT.

The chain uses TRBV2 and TRBJ1-3; D perhaps matches TRBD1 (5 bases). CDR3 size: 14 residues. V lost 5 bases, J lost 4 bases, and 12 bases lay in between. Germline V gives CDR1 SNHLY, CDR2 FYNNEI. Written as DNA, the CDR3 is TGTGCCAGCAGTAGCCAGGGACCCGGAAACACCATATATTTT. Its protein is CASSSQGPGNTIYF. Looking up the rest from reference TRBV2 and TRBJ1-3 gives the full variable domain: EPEVTQTPSHQVTQMGQEVILRCVPISNHLYFYWYRQILGQKVEFLVSFYNNEISEKSEIFDDQFSVERPDGSNFTLKIRSTKLEDSAMYFCASSSQGPGNTIYFGEGSWLTVV.

The chain links TRBV5-1 to TRBJ1-2, with TRBD1 matching over 12 bases. Germline V CDR1 and CDR2: SGHRS, YFSETQ. The CDR3 length is 16 residues. V gave up 4 bases and J gave up 4 bases; unmatched junction bases: 8. CDR3 in DNA: TGCGCCAGCAGCCCAGGGACAGGGGGCTTCGGCTATGGCTACACCTTC. Its protein is CASSPGTGGFGYGYTF.

This rearrangement joins TRBV9 to TRBJ1-1; D gene uncertain. The CDR3 runs 14 residues. The V end was cut by 2 bases, the J end by 4 bases, with 12 bases between. Germline CDR1 is SGDLS and CDR2 is YYNGEE. The DNA of the CDR3 is TGTGCCAGCAGCGTTGGCAGAGGGATCACTGAAGCTTTCTTT. As protein: CASSVGRGITEAFF.

This clone has a single count. The chain has TRBV5-6 and TRBJ2-2; D might be TRBD2 (5 bases). CDR1 and CDR2 (germline): SGHDT, YYEEEE. The germline V and J ends were trimmed by 4 bases and 5 bases, with 12 bases remaining between them. This CDR3 has 14 amino acids. In DNA, the CDR3 is TGTGCCAGCAGCGACGGGATTAATACCGGGGAGCTGTTTTTT. It specifies CASSDGINTGELFF.

The chain combines TRBV11-3 with TRBJ1-5, with D uncertain. The V gene lost 5 bases and the J gene lost 3 bases, with 14 bases spanning the gap. The CDR3 covers 15 residues. Per germline, CDR1 SGHNT and CDR2 YENEEA. Here the CDR3 reads CASSTVLAPNQPQHF. Here the CDR3 DNA reads TGTGCCAGCAGCACCGTACTGGCACCCAATCAGCCCCAGCATTTT.

V gene TRBV29-1 combines with J gene TRBJ1-2, with D perhaps TRBD1 (6 bases). V was pared by 1 base and J by 8 bases, with 17 bases between. The germline V gene encodes CDR1 SQVTM and CDR2 ANQGSEA. The CDR3 is 14 residues long. The CDR3 sequence: CSVEGRGRYFGYTF. CDR3 DNA sequence: TGCAGCGTTGAAGGCAGGGGCCGATATTTCGGCTACACCTTC.

V usage is TRBV18 and J usage is TRBJ1-5; maybe TRBD1 (5 bases). This CDR3 contains 16 residues. Trimming removed 0 bases at V and 3 bases at J, with 12 bases between. From germline, CDR1 is KGHSH and CDR2 LQKENI. The CDR3 nucleotides read TGTGCCAGCTCACCACCGGGGTTGGGGGACAATCAGCCCCAGCATTTT. Translating it yields CASSPPGLGDNQPQHF.

This chain joins TRBV5-4 and TRBJ2-1; 7 bases map to TRBD1. From germline, CDR1 is SGHNT and CDR2 YYREEE (reference sequence). The length of the CDR3 is 14 residues. Losses at the gene ends were 2 bases for V and 8 bases for J; bases not matched to a gene: 7. CDR3: CASSLLYRGHEQFF. The CDR3 DNA reads as TGTGCCAGCAGCTTACTATACAGGGGCCATGAGCAGTTCTTC.

This chain connects TRBV5-1 to TRBJ2-6; 12 bases agree with TRBD1. The CDR3 extends over 20 amino acids. V shed 0 bases and J 2 bases; nucleotides not matched to a gene: 9. The germline gives CDR1 SGHRS, CDR2 YFSETQ. The CDR3 DNA reads TGCGCCAGCAGCTTGGAGGGACAGGGGGCGCTTATTACTGGGGCCAACGTCCTGACTTTC. This gives the protein CASSLEGQGALITGANVLTF.

The rearrangement joins TRBV9 to TRBJ1-2; D might be TRBD1 (5 bases). Looked up from germline, CDR1 is SGDLS and CDR2 is YYNGEE. The CDR3 has 16 amino acids. The germline V and J ends were trimmed by 0 bases and 3 bases, with 15 bases remaining between them. The CDR3 protein is CASSVGGLQTDYGYTF. The CDR3 DNA follows: TGTGCCAGCAGCGTAGGGGGACTACAGACCGACTATGGCTACACCTTC.

The J gene is TRBJ1-2, the V gene TRBV9; D not resolved. The CDR3 length is 13 residues. The germline CDR1 and CDR2 sequences are SGDLS and YYNGEE. Trimming left V 1 base short and J 2 bases short, with 6 bases between. CDR3 coding DNA: TGTGCCAGCAGCGTAAGTGTGAACTATGGCTACACCTTC. It yields the protein CASSVSVNYGYTF.

The gene calls are TRBV25-1 and TRBJ2-7; D may be TRBD2 (6 bases). CDR3 length equals 16 residues. Germline-derived CDR1 and CDR2 are MGHDK and SYGVNS. V was clipped by 6 bases and J by 3 bases, with 21 bases between them. The CDR3 loop reads CASSGMPGLDFYEQYF. The CDR3 bases are TGTGCCAGCAGCGGCATGCCGGGACTGGACTTCTACGAGCAGTACTTC.

V is TRBV10-3 and J is TRBJ2-5; D remains unclear. The ends were cut back, 10 bases at V and 3 bases at J, with 12 bases in the middle. Looked up from germline, CDR1 is ENHRY and CDR2 is SYGVKD. This CDR3 is built from 12 residues. CDR3 DNA: TGTGCCACTTCCCCCTCAGAAGAGACCCAGTACTTC. This sequence encodes CATSPSEETQYF.

The chain uses TRBV7-2 and TRBJ2-7, with D possibly being TRBD1 (6 bases). CDR1 and CDR2 (germline): SGHTA, FQGNSA. There are 15 residues in the CDR3. Deletions cut 5 bases from V and 9 bases from J, with 23 bases between. CDR3 nucleotides: TGTGCCAGCAGCCTCCGAGGCCCAACAGGGTTGGGGCAGTACTTC. Its translation: CASSLRGPTGLGQYF.

The chain combines TRBV5-1 with TRBJ2-1, with 16 bases fitting TRBD2. The ends lost 4 bases at V and 5 bases at J; junction bases unmatched: 3. The CDR3 totals 16 residues. CDR1 is SGHRS and CDR2 is YFSETQ in the germline V gene. The CDR3 region is CASSPGLAGGNNEQFF. In DNA form, the CDR3 reads TGCGCCAGCAGCCCGGGACTAGCGGGAGGGAACAATGAGCAGTTCTTC.

This chain joins TRBV18 and TRBJ2-5; TRBD1 might be the D (5 bases). Germline assignment: CDR1 KGHSH and CDR2 LQKENI. The CDR3 extends over 14 amino acids. Deletions cut 2 bases from V and 0 bases from J, with 7 bases between. Here the CDR3 DNA reads TGTGCCAGCTCACCATCAGGGTACCAAGAGACCCAGTACTTC. It codes for CASSPSGYQETQYF.

The sample holds one count of this clone. V and J are TRBV5-6 and TRBJ1-1; a possible D gene is TRBD1 (6 bases). V was cut by 2 bases and J by 5 bases, with 19 bases left in between. The CDR3 spans 16 residues. Germline CDR1 SGHDT, CDR2 YYEEEE. CDR3: CASSLSRVGGHTEAFF. The CDR3, as DNA: TGTGCCAGCAGCTTAAGCAGGGTAGGGGGTCATACTGAAGCTTTCTTT.

V usage is TRBV19 and J usage is TRBJ2-1, with D perhaps matching TRBD1 (5 bases). Deletions cut 7 bases from V and 3 bases from J, with 10 bases between. CDR1 and CDR2 from the germline V gene are LNHDA and SQIVND (reference sequence). CDR3 length: 13 residues. The CDR3 loop reads CASTLDSYNEQFF. CDR3 nucleotides: TGTGCCAGTACCCTAGACAGCTACAATGAGCAGTTCTTC.

The chain employs TRBV2 and TRBJ2-7; perhaps TRBD2 as D (6 bases). Germline lookup yields CDR1 SNHLY and CDR2 FYNNEI. V lost 7 bases and J 6 bases, leaving 19 bases between the germline ends. This CDR3 is built from 14 residues. CDR3 region: CASTPWMGGSEQYF. The CDR3 DNA reads TGTGCCAGCACTCCCTGGATGGGGGGTAGCGAGCAGTACTTC.

This clone came up once. J is TRBJ2-6 and V is TRBV11-3; D is unclear. CDR3 length: 13 residues. Trimming took off 1 base at V and 2 bases at J, with 0 bases between the two ends. Germline V lookup: CDR1 SGHNT, CDR2 YENEEA. The CDR3 DNA reads TGTGCCAGCAGCTTAGCTGGGGCCAACGTCCTGACTTTC. Protein: CASSLAGANVLTF.

The chain links TRBV4-1 to TRBJ2-5; 12 nucleotides align to TRBD2. J gave up 3 bases and V 1 base, and 9 bases lay outside the gene matches. CDR1 is MGHRA, CDR2 YSYEKL, per germline. The CDR3 loop spans 18 amino acids. CDR3 region: CASSQVGLAGASKETQYF. CDR3 DNA: TGCGCCAGCAGCCAAGTGGGACTAGCGGGTGCCTCCAAAGAGACCCAGTACTTC.

This rearrangement joins TRBV9 to TRBJ2-7; 8 nucleotides align to TRBD1. Trimming took 0 bases from V and 6 from J; bases not matched to a gene: 5. Germline CDR1 SGDLS, CDR2 YYNGEE. The CDR3 is 14 residues long. The CDR3 is CASSVAYRGTEQYF. For the CDR3, the DNA is TGTGCCAGCAGCGTAGCATACAGGGGGACCGAGCAGTACTTC.

The gene calls are TRBV9 and TRBJ2-5; unclear D gene. This CDR3 has 13 amino acids. V lost 0 bases to trimming and J lost 2 bases, with 5 bases between them. Germline CDR1 SGDLS, CDR2 YYNGEE. CDR3 residues: CASSVDGQETQYF. The CDR3 DNA is TGTGCCAGCAGCGTAGATGGGCAAGAGACCCAGTACTTC.

This clone was counted a single time. The CDR3, as DNA: TGTGCCAGCAGCCCGGGACTAGAAACAGATACGCAGTATTTT. It encodes CASSPGLETDTQYF. This chain uses TRBV7-2 with TRBJ2-3, with 8 bases fitting TRBD2. Germline V gene lookup returns CDR1 SGHTA and CDR2 FQGNSA. CDR3 length: 14 residues. Trimming took 5 bases from V and 3 from J; bases not matched to a gene: 4. Combining the CDR3 with reference TRBV7-2 and TRBJ2-3 gives the whole variable domain GAGVSQSPSNKVTEKGKDVELRCDPISGHTALYWYRQSLGQGLEFLIYFQGNSAPDKSGLPSDRFSAERTGGSVSTLTIQRTQQEDSAVYLCASSPGLETDTQYFGPGTRLTVL.